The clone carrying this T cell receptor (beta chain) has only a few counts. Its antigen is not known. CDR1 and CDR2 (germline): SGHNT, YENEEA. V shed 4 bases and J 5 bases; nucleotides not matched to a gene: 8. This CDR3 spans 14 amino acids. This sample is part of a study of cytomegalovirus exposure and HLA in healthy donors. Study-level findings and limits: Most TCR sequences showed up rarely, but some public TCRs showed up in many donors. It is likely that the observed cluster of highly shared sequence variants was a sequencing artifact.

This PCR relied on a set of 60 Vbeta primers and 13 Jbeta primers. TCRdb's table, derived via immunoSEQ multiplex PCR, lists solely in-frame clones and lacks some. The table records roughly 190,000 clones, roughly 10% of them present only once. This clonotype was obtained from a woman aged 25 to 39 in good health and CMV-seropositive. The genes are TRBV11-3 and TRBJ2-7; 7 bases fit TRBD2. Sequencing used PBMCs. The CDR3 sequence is CASSSGLVSHEQYF. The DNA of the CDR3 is TGTGCCAGCAGCTCCGGACTAGTATCCCACGAGCAGTACTTC.